The 29 T cell receptor beta chains given below trace back to one sample, sequenced in a study of identical twins. From the 5' RACE reads, TCRdb called clonotypes with MiXCR, one entry per CDR3 protein. The sample lists around 240,000 distinct CDR3 sequences; over 9.5% were seen once. The sequencing input was memory T cells sorted from blood. The receptors come from a man over 45 in good health.

This clonotype was seen many times. The V gene is TRBV4-3, the J gene TRBJ2-1; 9 nucleotides align to TRBD2. Trimming took 1 base from V and 8 from J; bases not matched to a gene: 9. This CDR3 has 16 residues. CDR1 and CDR2 (germline): LGHNA, YSLEER. CDR3 nucleotide sequence: TGCGCCAGCAGCCAAGGGCTAGCGGGAAGCTCGCATGAGCAGTTCTTC. Protein product: CASSQGLAGSSHEQFF.

This clonotype appeared a few times. V is TRBV7-9 and J is TRBJ1-5; D remains ambiguous. CDR1 and CDR2 from the germline V gene are SEHNR and FQNEAQ (reference sequence). The CDR3 totals 13 residues. V was pared by 5 bases and J by 8 bases, with 13 bases between. CDR3 in DNA: TGTGCCAGCAGCCCGGACGGGATCGAGCCCCAGCATTTT. It specifies CASSPDGIEPQHF.

This clonotype has at least ten counts. The genes are TRBV11-2 and TRBJ2-2; D might be TRBD1 (6 bases). Germline V gene lookup returns CDR1 SGHAT and CDR2 FQNNGV. The ends were cut back, 3 bases at V and 0 bases at J, with 17 bases in the middle. This CDR3 is built from 18 residues. CDR3 DNA: TGTGCCAGCAGCTTGGGCCCTGTGGGGACACCGAACACCGGGGAGCTGTTTTTT. Translation: CASSLGPVGTPNTGELFF.

The chain carries TRBV10-3 and TRBJ2-7; tentative D call: TRBD1 (6 bases). Between the trimmed V and J ends, which lost 3 bases and 2 bases, there was a span of 14 bases. CDR1 is ENHRY, CDR2 SYGVKD, per germline. This CDR3 comprises 15 residues. CDR3 sequence: CAISEGVAGAYEQYF. DNA of the CDR3: TGTGCCATCAGTGAAGGGGTGGCAGGGGCCTACGAGCAGTACTTC.

This clonotype occurred a few times. The chain combines TRBV12-3 or TRBV12-4 with TRBJ1-5, with D maybe TRBD1 (5 bases). V lost 1 base, J lost 2 bases, and 9 bases lay in between. CDR3 size: 15 residues. CDR3 bases: TGTGCCAGCAGTTTAGGCAGGGCGGGCAATCAGCCCCAGCATTTT. As protein: CASSLGRAGNQPQHF.

This clonotype counts as medium-sized. The V gene is TRBV11-2, the J gene TRBJ2-1; D not certain. This CDR3 is 12 amino acids long. Germline V gives CDR1 SGHAT, CDR2 FQNNGV. V lost 1 base and J 10 bases, leaving 8 bases between the germline ends. CDR3 coding DNA: TGTGCCAGCAGCTTAGGCGGTGTAGAGCAGTTCTTC. This encodes CASSLGGVEQFF.

The chain links TRBV20-1 to TRBJ1-2; D remains unclear. This CDR3 is 13 amino acids long. Germline V CDR1 and CDR2: DFQATT, SNEGSKA (reference sequence). The V gene lost 0 bases and the J gene lost 2 bases, with 7 bases spanning the gap. The CDR3 DNA reads TGCAGTGCTAGAGAGCCAGAGAACTATGGCTACACCTTC. It translates to CSAREPENYGYTF.

This clonotype was detected many times. The chain recombines TRBV20-1 with TRBJ2-7; D gene unclear. Trimming shortened V by 3 bases and J by 2 bases, and 14 bases separated the two germline ends. This CDR3 has 14 residues. CDR1 DFQATT and CDR2 SNEGSKA come from the germline V gene (reference sequence). This CDR3 is CSASLPVFPYEQYF. DNA for the CDR3: TGCAGTGCTAGTCTGCCAGTCTTCCCCTACGAGCAGTACTTC.

The chain couples TRBV7-8 to TRBJ2-1; 13 bases match TRBD2. Germline V CDR1 and CDR2: SGHVS, FQNEAQ. CDR3 length: 17 amino acids. The V segment lost 2 bases and the J segment 6 bases; nucleotides outside the gene matches: 7. DNA for the CDR3: TGTGCCAGCAGCTTACCCGGGACTAGCGGGGCCCCCAATGAGCAGTTCTTC. Translated: CASSLPGTSGAPNEQFF.

This clonotype was counted many times. The chain joins TRBV5-1 to TRBJ2-1; D might be TRBD2 (5 bases). The CDR3 sequence is 17 residues long. Germline V gene data show CDR1 as SGHRS and CDR2 as YFSETQ. Trimming removed 4 bases at V and 5 bases at J, with 22 bases between. CDR3 residues: CASSRNQDSALDNEQFF. The CDR3 region has the DNA TGCGCCAGCAGCCGGAACCAGGACTCAGCTTTGGACAATGAGCAGTTCTTC.

In this sample, this clonotype turned up a few times. The chain employs TRBV5-5 and TRBJ2-7; D possibly corresponds to TRBD1 (6 bases). The V gene lost 0 bases and the J gene lost 5 bases, with 15 bases spanning the gap. CDR3 length equals 15 residues. The germline CDR1 and CDR2 sequences are SGHKS and YYEKEE (reference sequence). The CDR3 loop is CASSLEGTKVHEQYF. The CDR3 nucleotides read TGTGCCAGCAGCTTGGAAGGGACAAAGGTGCACGAGCAGTACTTC.

This clonotype was found many times. The chain employs TRBV20-1 and TRBJ2-7; D is ambiguous. Germline CDR1 and CDR2: DFQATT and SNEGSKA (reference sequence). There are 12 residues in the CDR3. The V end was cut by 3 bases, the J end by 4 bases, with 10 bases between. The DNA of the CDR3 is TGCAGTGCTAGGCTCTCAATGTACGAGCAGTACTTC. Its translation is CSARLSMYEQYF.

The V and J genes are TRBV9 and TRBJ2-7; 7 nucleotides align to TRBD1. Unmatched junction bases numbered 8, after V lost 4 bases and J lost 1 base. Germline-derived CDR1 and CDR2 are SGDLS and YYNGEE. This CDR3 has 15 residues. The CDR3 coding sequence is TGTGCCAGCAGCCAATACGGGACAGCTTCCTACGAGCAGTACTTC. Translation: CASSQYGTASYEQYF.

This clonotype was counted ten times or more. The chain has TRBV12-3 or TRBV12-4 and TRBJ2-3; D is unclear. This CDR3 has 15 residues. The V end was cut by 1 base, the J end by 4 bases, with 12 bases between. The CDR3 DNA sequence: TGTGCCAGCAGTTTAGAAGGATTGATCGCAGATACGCAGTATTTT. Translated: CASSLEGLIADTQYF.

This clonotype was seen a handful of times. The chain carries TRBV12-3 or TRBV12-4 and TRBJ1-1, with 9 positions matching TRBD1. With 3 bases clipped from V and 7 bases from J, the junction kept 6 bases outside the gene matches. This CDR3 is 14 amino acids long. CDR3 DNA: TGTGCCAGCAGTTTGACAGGGGGTATTAGTGAAGCTTTCTTT. This encodes CASSLTGGISEAFF.

At least ten counts were recorded for this clonotype. The CDR3 reads CASSLLTSNEQFF. DNA for the CDR3: TGTGCCAGCAGCTTATTAACAAGTAATGAGCAGTTCTTC. This chain uses TRBV7-2 with TRBJ2-1; D gene uncertain. The CDR3 is 13 residues long. With 2 bases removed from V and 7 bases from J, the gap between germline ends came to 9 bases. CDR1 and CDR2 from the germline V gene are SGHTA and FQGNSA. Drawing the rest from reference TRBV7-2 and TRBJ2-1, the complete variable domain is GAGVSQSPSNKVTEKGKDVELRCDPISGHTALYWYRQSLGQGLEFLIYFQGNSAPDKSGLPSDRFSAERTGGSVSTLTIQRTQQEDSAVYLCASSLLTSNEQFFGPGTRLTVL.

This clonotype was recorded at least ten times. The gene calls are TRBV20-1 and TRBJ2-7, with D uncertain. This CDR3 has 12 residues. Germline V gene data show CDR1 as DFQATT and CDR2 as SNEGSKA (reference sequence). Trimming pared 4 bases from V and 7 bases from J, leaving 14 bases between. The DNA of the CDR3 is TGCAGTGCTACAGGTTCCCATTTAGAGCAGTACTTC. It is translated as CSATGSHLEQYF.

This clonotype was observed at least ten times. The chain is built from TRBV6-4 and TRBJ1-1; TRBD1 agrees at 8 bases. The CDR3 has 15 amino acids. The ends lost 6 bases at V and 4 bases at J; junction bases unmatched: 10. The germline V gene encodes CDR1 MRHNA and CDR2 SNTAGT. The CDR3 here is CASRKTGARITEAFF. As DNA, the CDR3 is TGTGCCAGCAGGAAGACAGGGGCAAGGATCACTGAAGCTTTCTTT.

The V and J genes are TRBV3-1 and TRBJ1-1; TRBD1 matches at 8 bases. Germline V gene lookup returns CDR1 LGHDT and CDR2 YNNKEL (reference sequence). Unmatched junction bases numbered 15, after V lost 6 bases and J lost 6 bases. This CDR3 is built from 16 residues. The CDR3 here is CASRLEAGGPAAEAFF. CDR3 in DNA: TGTGCCAGCAGACTGGAGGCAGGGGGCCCAGCGGCTGAAGCTTTCTTT.

This clonotype was observed a few times. The chain combines TRBV20-1 with TRBJ2-3, with a possible D match to TRBD2 (7 bases). This CDR3 contains 14 residues. Between the trimmed V and J ends, which lost 5 bases and 0 bases, there was a span of 12 bases. The V gene's germline CDR1 is DFQATT and CDR2 SNEGSKA (reference sequence). CDR3 nucleotides: TGCAGTGCTTGGGCGGGGGCTAGCACAGATACGCAGTATTTT. This sequence encodes CSAWAGASTDTQYF.

The sample holds a few counts of this clonotype. The chain carries TRBV29-1 and TRBJ1-1, with D hard to call. This CDR3 is built from 17 residues. CDR1 and CDR2 from the germline V gene are SQVTM and ANQGSEA. Trimming left V 4 bases short and J 4 bases short, with 25 bases between. CDR3 coding DNA: TGCAGCGTTGTAGGAACCGGGAGAGAAGAACGCGGCACTGAAGCTTTCTTT. It yields the protein CSVVGTGREERGTEAFF.

This clonotype was picked up a small number of times. One junction end does not reproduce the germline sequence, and a read error may be involved. J is TRBJ2-1 and V is TRBV6-2 or TRBV6-3; the match to TRBD2 covers 8 bases. There are 20 residues in the CDR3. Germline CDR1 reads MNHEY; CDR2 reads SVGEGT. The CDR3 DNA is TGTGCCAGCAGTCACTCGGGGGGGCAGTCTAAACCCCCGGGTCACAATGAGCAGTTCTTC. It specifies CASSHSGGQSKPPGHNEQFF.

The V gene is TRBV7-2, the J gene TRBJ2-7; 7 bases agree with TRBD1. Per germline, CDR1 SGHTA and CDR2 FQGNSA. The CDR3 length is 15 residues. The V gene end was trimmed by 5 bases and the J gene end by 2 bases; junction bases not matched to a gene: 9. As DNA, the CDR3 is TGTGCCAGCAGCATCCCAGAAAGGGGGCCCTACGAGCAGTACTTC. Translation gives CASSIPERGPYEQYF.

This chain connects TRBV7-2 to TRBJ1-6; tentatively, D is TRBD1 (5 bases). The CDR3 is 15 amino acids. Germline-derived CDR1 and CDR2 are SGHTA and FQGNSA. V gave up 5 bases and J gave up 10 bases, with 18 bases separating them. Here the CDR3 reads CASSNRGGSRSPLHF. The DNA for the CDR3 is TGTGCCAGCAGCAACCGGGGGGGTTCTAGATCACCCCTCCACTTT.

Many counts were recorded for this clonotype. The CDR3 loop is CASSPGAGGELFF. The CDR3 DNA sequence: TGTGCCAGCAGCCCCGGGGCGGGCGGGGAGCTGTTTTTT. This sequence joins TRBV12-3 or TRBV12-4 and TRBJ2-2; tentatively, D is TRBD1 or TRBD2 (5 bases each). The CDR3 spans 13 residues. Trimming removed 6 bases at V and 7 bases at J, with 12 bases between.

This clonotype has a count of ten or more. The chain carries TRBV5-1 and TRBJ1-5; D possibly corresponds to TRBD1 (6 bases). CDR1 is SGHRS, CDR2 YFSETQ, per germline. The germline V and J ends were trimmed by 0 bases and 8 bases, with 9 bases remaining between them. The CDR3 totals 13 residues. CDR3 coding DNA: TGCGCCAGCAGCTTGGGGGAGGGGGAGCCCCAGCATTTT. It is translated as CASSLGEGEPQHF.

The table lists this clonotype with many counts. V usage is TRBV4-3 and J usage is TRBJ1-4; perhaps TRBD1 as D (6 bases). The V end lost 3 bases, the J end lost 4 bases, and 9 bases lay between the germline ends. Germline assignment: CDR1 LGHNA and CDR2 YSLEER. CDR3 length: 14 residues. The CDR3 DNA reads as TGCGCCAGCAGCCATTTACAGGGTAATGAAAAACTGTTTTTT. Translating it yields CASSHLQGNEKLFF.

This clonotype showed up just a few times. The J gene is TRBJ1-2, the V gene TRBV29-1; 7 bases line up with TRBD1. Looked up from germline, CDR1 is SQVTM and CDR2 is ANQGSEA. The J segment lost 1 base and the V segment lost 6 bases, leaving 5 bases of the junction unmatched. The length of the CDR3 is 13 residues. The CDR3: CSVGDSLNYGYTF. The CDR3 DNA sequence: TGCAGCGTAGGGGACAGCCTTAACTATGGCTACACCTTC.

V usage is TRBV4-2 and J usage is TRBJ1-5; D gene unclear. This CDR3 has 15 amino acids. Germline loops: CDR1 LGHNA, CDR2 YNFKEQ. The V and J ends lost 0 bases and 3 bases respectively, with 9 bases between them. The CDR3 nucleotides are TGTGCCAGCAGCCAAGATAGGGCCCCCAATCAGCCCCAGCATTTT. Translating it yields CASSQDRAPNQPQHF.